This T cell receptor (beta chain) was obtained from a study of CD8+ T cells in alopecia areata. This CDR3 contains 12 residues. V lost 3 bases to trimming and J lost 11 bases; unmatched junction nucleotides: 5. Germline CDR1 is LGHNA and CDR2 is YSLEER. Treatment meaning: oral pan-JAK inhibitor, 5-10 mg twice daily. The investigators collected lesional scalp punch biopsies and peripheral blood from alopecia areata patients. Extraction and reverse transcription of RNA yielded cDNA as the sequencing template. This table comes from immunoSEQ multiplex PCR, and its TCRdb copy is limited to in-frame clones, with some not included. There are 200,000 to 250,000 clones in the sample; around 66% occur only once, and 1% to 1.5% lies in the top ten.

This TCR came from a human donor with alopecia areata. The sample consisted of CD4+ T cells sorted from blood, taken at approximately week 42, from a patient treated with tofacitinib. The chain carries TRBV4-3 and TRBJ1-1; TRBD1 matches at 8 bases. CDR3 DNA: TGCGCCAGCAGCCAGGACAGGGAGTGGGCTTTCTTT. Translated, it gives CASSQDREWAFF.